A single sample gave rise to the 10 T cell receptor beta chains below, sequenced in a study of beta chain features in type 1 diabetes. Study findings and constraints: Among all four CD4+ subsets, Type 1 diabetes patients had TCRB CDR3s that were moderately but significantly shorter.

Expressed TCRB transcripts got sequenced, as all isolated RNA was reverse transcribed. Method: immunoSEQ multiplex PCR; TCRdb's copy keeps in-frame clones and lacks some. The profile shows about 300,000 clones, about 13% of them singletons. No antigen is known for these receptors. Sequencing was carried out using naive CD4+ T cells from blood. The receptors shown here come from a woman under 30 with type 1 diabetes.

The CDR3 here is CASSQASGTGNEKLFF. DNA for the CDR3: TGTGCCAGCAGCCAAGCCTCCGGGACAGGGAATGAAAAACTGTTTTTT. The V gene is TRBV4-2, the J gene TRBJ1-4; 9 positions match TRBD1. Trimming at V came to 1 base and at J to 5 bases, leaving 5 bases not matched to a gene. The CDR3 has 16 residues. Germline CDR1 and CDR2: LGHNA and YNFKEQ.

The chain uses TRBV19 and TRBJ1-1; tentative D call: TRBD1 (5 bases). V was shortened by 2 bases and J by 4 bases, with 11 bases between the two germline ends. Germline assignment: CDR1 LNHDA and CDR2 SQIVND (reference sequence). The CDR3 covers 14 residues. CDR3 in DNA: TGTGCCAGTAGTATACAGGGTTTAGGCACTGAAGCTTTCTTT. Residues: CASSIQGLGTEAFF.

This chain uses TRBV29-1 with TRBJ1-1; D is unresolved. From germline, CDR1 is SQVTM and CDR2 ANQGSEA. The CDR3 covers 13 residues. Trimming took off 5 bases at V and 1 base at J, with 11 bases between the two ends. The CDR3 loop is CSVSQIGNTEAFF. Written as DNA, the CDR3 is TGCAGCGTTTCCCAAATCGGGAACACTGAAGCTTTCTTT.

The chain couples TRBV5-1 to TRBJ1-2; TRBD1 agrees at 10 bases. V gave up 3 bases and J gave up 8 bases; unmatched junction bases: 7. The CDR3 totals 14 residues. Germline CDR1 reads SGHRS; CDR2 reads YFSETQ. The CDR3 loop reads CASSSGTGELGYTF. CDR3 coding DNA: TGCGCCAGCAGCTCCGGGACAGGGGAGTTGGGCTACACCTTC.

The table lists this clone with a few counts. The CDR3 loop reads CASSPPGLARDYEQYF. In DNA, the CDR3 is TGTGCCAGCTCACCACCCGGACTAGCTCGGGACTACGAGCAGTACTTC. J is TRBJ2-7 and V is TRBV18; 8 positions match TRBD2. The CDR3 is 16 residues long. J was trimmed by 3 bases and V by 0 bases; bases with no gene match: 7. The germline CDR1 and CDR2 sequences are KGHSH and LQKENI. Combining the CDR3 with reference TRBV18 and TRBJ2-7 gives the whole variable domain NAGVMQNPRHLVRRRGQEARLRCSPMKGHSHVYWYRQLPEEGLKFMVYLQKENIIDESGMPKERFSAEFPKEGPSILRIQQVVRGDSAAYFCASSPPGLARDYEQYFGPGTRLTVT.

This sequence joins TRBV28 and TRBJ2-3; 9 nucleotides match TRBD1. The CDR3 length is 14 residues. The J segment lost 5 bases and the V segment lost 7 bases, leaving 7 bases of the junction unmatched. CDR1 and CDR2 (germline): MDHEN, SYDVKM. CDR3 sequence: CASTSTGGGDTQYF. CDR3 in DNA: TGTGCCAGCACCTCGACAGGGGGAGGAGATACGCAGTATTTT.

The CDR3 sequence: CASSVERELLFF. The CDR3 region has the DNA TGTGCCAGCAGCGTAGAGCGGGAGTTGTTGTTCTTC. The V gene is TRBV9, the J gene TRBJ2-1, with TRBD2 matching over 8 bases. Unmatched junction bases numbered 5, after V lost 0 bases and J lost 15 bases. Germline V gives CDR1 SGDLS, CDR2 YYNGEE. This CDR3 region has 12 residues.

The chain carries TRBV7-9 and TRBJ2-5, with TRBD1 as a possible D gene (6 bases). Germline CDR1 reads SEHNR; CDR2 reads FQNEAQ (reference sequence). This CDR3 has 14 residues. V shed 2 bases and J shed 4 bases, with 11 bases lying between them. The CDR3 DNA is TGTGCCAGCAGCTTAAGGGGGATCAGAGAGACCCAGTACTTC. It is translated as CASSLRGIRETQYF.

Only a few counts were recorded for this clone. The chain carries TRBV4-1 and TRBJ2-5; 12 nucleotides align to TRBD2. The germline V gene has CDR1 MGHRA and CDR2 YSYEKL. CDR3 length equals 16 residues. V gave up 1 base and J gave up 5 bases; unmatched junction bases: 5. The CDR3 spells CASSQASGRAGETQYF. CDR3 nucleotides: TGCGCCAGCAGCCAAGCTAGCGGGAGGGCCGGGGAGACCCAGTACTTC.

The V call is TRBV18, the J call TRBJ1-1; D is possibly TRBD1 (5 bases). The CDR3 spans 13 residues. V was pared by 3 bases and J by 2 bases, with 7 bases between. CDR1 is KGHSH and CDR2 is LQKENI in the germline V gene. The CDR3 DNA reads TGTGCCAGCTCACCGACAGACAACACTGAAGCTTTCTTT. Translating gives CASSPTDNTEAFF.